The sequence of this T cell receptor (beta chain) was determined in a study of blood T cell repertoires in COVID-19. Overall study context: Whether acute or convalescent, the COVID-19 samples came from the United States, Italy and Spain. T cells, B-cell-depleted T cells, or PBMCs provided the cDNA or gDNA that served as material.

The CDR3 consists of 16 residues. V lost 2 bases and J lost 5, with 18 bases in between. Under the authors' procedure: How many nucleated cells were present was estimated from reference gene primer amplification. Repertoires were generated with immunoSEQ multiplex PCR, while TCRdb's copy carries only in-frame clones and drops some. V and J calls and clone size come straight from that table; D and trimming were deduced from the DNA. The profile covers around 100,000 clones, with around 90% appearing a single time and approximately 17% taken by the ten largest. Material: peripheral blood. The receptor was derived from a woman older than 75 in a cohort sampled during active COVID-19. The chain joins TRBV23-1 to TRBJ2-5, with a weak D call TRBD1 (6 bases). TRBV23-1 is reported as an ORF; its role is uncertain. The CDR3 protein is CASSQIPQGIGETQYF. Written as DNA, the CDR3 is TGCGCCAGCAGTCAAATACCTCAGGGGATTGGTGAGACCCAGTACTTC.